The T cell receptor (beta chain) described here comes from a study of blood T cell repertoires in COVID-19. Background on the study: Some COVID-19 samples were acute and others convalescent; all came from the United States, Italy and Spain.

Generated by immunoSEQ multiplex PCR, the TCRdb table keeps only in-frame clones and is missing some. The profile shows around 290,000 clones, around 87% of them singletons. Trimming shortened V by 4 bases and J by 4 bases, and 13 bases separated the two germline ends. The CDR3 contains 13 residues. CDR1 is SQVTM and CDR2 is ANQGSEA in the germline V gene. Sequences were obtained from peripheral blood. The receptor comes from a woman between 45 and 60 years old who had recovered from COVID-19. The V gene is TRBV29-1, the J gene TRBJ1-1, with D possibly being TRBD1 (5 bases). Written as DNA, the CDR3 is TGCAGCGTTGTCCCAGGAGGGGTCACTGAAGCTTTCTTT. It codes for CSVVPGGVTEAFF. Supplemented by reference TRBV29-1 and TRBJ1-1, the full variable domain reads SAVISQKPSRDICQRGTSLTIQCQVDSQVTMMFWYRQQPGQSLTLIATANQGSEATYESGFVIDKFPISRPNLTFSTLTVSNMSPEDSSIYLCSVVPGGVTEAFFGQGTRLTVV.